A single sample gave rise to the 27 T cell receptor beta chains below, sequenced in a study of T-cell reconstitution after alpha-beta-depleted transplantation in children. Construction of the TCRbeta library involved unique molecular identifiers. TCRdb independently ran MiXCR on the PCR reads; one entry per CDR3 protein. Of some 260,000 distinct CDR3 sequences in the sample, about 24% are singletons; the top ten hold about 5%. This material consisted of PBMCs, mostly from graft donor cells, taken 360 days after TCRalphabeta/CD19-depleted stem cell transplant. The source of these receptors is a female patient aged 2 to 10 who had a stem cell transplant for congenital amegakaryocytic thrombocytopenia, so the T cells may come from the graft donor.

The chain uses TRBV12-3 or TRBV12-4 and TRBJ2-3; 11 bases are shared with TRBD1. V lost 5 bases and J lost 2; bases outside the gene matches: 3. The CDR3 covers 15 residues. In nucleotides, the CDR3 is TGTGCCAGCAGTCCGGACAGGGGGCACACAGATACGCAGTATTTT. Protein: CASSPDRGHTDTQYF.

This clonotype was detected only a few times. V usage is TRBV7-9 and J usage is TRBJ2-5; D gene ambiguous. The CDR3 is 11 residues long. Trimming pared 7 bases from V and 3 bases from J, leaving 6 bases between. Germline assignment: CDR1 SEHNR and CDR2 FQNEAQ (reference sequence). CDR3 DNA: TGTGCCAGCACCCTTAAAGAGACCCAGTACTTC. Amino acids: CASTLKETQYF.

This clonotype was observed a handful of times. This chain connects TRBV4-1 to TRBJ1-4; D remains unclear. The CDR3 is made up of 15 amino acids. Per the germline V gene, CDR1 is MGHRA and CDR2 is YSYEKL. The ends were cut back, 1 base at V and 0 bases at J, with 6 bases in the middle. The CDR3 spells CASSQGAATNEKLFF. CDR3 coding DNA: TGCGCCAGCAGCCAAGGAGCTGCAACTAATGAAAAACTGTTTTTT.

This clonotype was observed at least ten times. V is TRBV12-3 or TRBV12-4 and J is TRBJ2-1; 9 positions agree with TRBD2. This CDR3 has 19 amino acids. J gave up 8 bases and V 7 bases, and 24 bases lay outside the gene matches. The CDR3 DNA reads TGTGCCAGCATGGGAACTACACCCAGACTTAGCGGGAGTTTGTATGAGCAGTTCTTC. This sequence encodes CASMGTTPRLSGSLYEQFF.

The genes are TRBV5-1 and TRBJ2-3; no firm D call. Germline V gives CDR1 SGHRS, CDR2 YFSETQ. V gave up 2 bases and J gave up 1 base, with 11 bases separating them. CDR3 length: 15 residues. CDR3 sequence (DNA): TGCGCCAGCAGCTTCGAGCTCGTTCGCACAGATACGCAGTATTTT. This sequence encodes CASSFELVRTDTQYF. Together with reference TRBV5-1 and TRBJ2-3, the CDR3 gives the full variable domain: KAGVTQTPRYLIKTRGQQVTLSCSPISGHRSVSWYQQTPGQGLQFLFEYFSETQRNKGNFPGRFSGRQFSNSRSEMNVSTLELGDSALYLCASSFELVRTDTQYFGPGTRLTVL.

This CDR3 is CASSDGKGRHSPLHF. The CDR3 coding sequence is TGTGCCAGCAGTGACGGGAAGGGACGACACTCACCCCTCCACTTT. The V and J genes are TRBV6-1 and TRBJ1-6; TRBD1 is a possible D gene (5 bases). The CDR3 has 15 amino acids. V lost 3 bases and J lost 10, with 16 bases in between. Per germline, CDR1 MNHNS and CDR2 SASEGT.

In this sample, this clonotype turned up many times. Here the CDR3 reads CSAGTSYNEQFF. The CDR3 DNA sequence: TGCAGCGCAGGGACTAGCTACAATGAGCAGTTCTTC. The chain employs TRBV29-1 and TRBJ2-1; 8 bases align to TRBD2. The germline V gene encodes CDR1 SQVTM and CDR2 ANQGSEA. Germline trimming cut 7 bases from V and 3 bases from J; bases unmatched to any gene: 2. This CDR3 is 12 amino acids long.

The chain is built from TRBV7-8 and TRBJ1-2; TRBD1 is a possible D gene (6 bases). Per the germline V gene, CDR1 is SGHVS and CDR2 is FQNEAQ. This CDR3 contains 16 residues. Trimming took off 1 base at V and 5 bases at J, with 17 bases between the two ends. CDR3 coding DNA: TGTGCCAGCAGCTTAGGAGGGTCCGGGACAAAGTATGGCTACACCTTC. Protein: CASSLGGSGTKYGYTF. Combining the CDR3 with reference TRBV7-8 and TRBJ1-2 gives the whole variable domain GAGVSQSPRYKVAKRGQDVALRCDPISGHVSLFWYQQALGQGPEFLTYFQNEAQLDKSGLPSDRFFAERPEGSVSTLKIQRTQQEDSAVYLCASSLGGSGTKYGYTFGSGTRLTVV.

This clonotype was detected many times. This chain connects TRBV5-1 to TRBJ2-7; 7 positions agree with TRBD1. The CDR3 has 14 residues. Per the germline V gene, CDR1 is SGHRS and CDR2 is YFSETQ. The junction had 8 bases not matched to a gene; V was cut back by 4 bases and J by 4 bases. DNA of the CDR3: TGCGCCAGCAGCGAAGGGACAGCTGAGTACGAGCAGTACTTC. Translation: CASSEGTAEYEQYF. Full variable domain (missing parts from reference TRBV5-1 and TRBJ2-7): KAGVTQTPRYLIKTRGQQVTLSCSPISGHRSVSWYQQTPGQGLQFLFEYFSETQRNKGNFPGRFSGRQFSNSRSEMNVSTLELGDSALYLCASSEGTAEYEQYFGPGTRLTVT.

This clonotype has more than one count but fewer than ten. The rearrangement links TRBV7-8 to TRBJ2-3, with 9 bases matching TRBD2. The germline V gene encodes CDR1 SGHVS and CDR2 FQNEAQ. Trimming removed 0 bases from V and 5 bases from J; junction bases left unmatched: 6. The CDR3 loop spans 16 amino acids. As DNA, the CDR3 is TGTGCCAGCAGCTTAGCGCGGGGGGGGCCTGAAGATACGCAGTATTTT. Encoded protein: CASSLARGGPEDTQYF.

This clonotype was seen many times. The rearrangement uses TRBV28 and TRBJ2-2, with D perhaps TRBD2 (6 bases). This CDR3 spans 16 amino acids. Germline assignment: CDR1 MDHEN and CDR2 SYDVKM. V gave up 4 bases and J gave up 5 bases, with 17 bases separating them. The DNA of the CDR3 is TGTGCCAGCAGTTGGGGTATCGAGCGGGTAACCGGGGAGCTGTTTTTT. It is translated as CASSWGIERVTGELFF. Based on the CDR3 plus reference TRBV28 and TRBJ2-2, the full variable domain is DVKVTQSSRYLVKRTGEKVFLECVQDMDHENMFWYRQDPGLGLRLIYFSYDVKMKEKGDIPEGYSVSREKKERFSLILESASTNQTSMYLCASSWGIERVTGELFFGEGSRLTVL.

This clonotype was found a few times. This rearrangement joins TRBV28 to TRBJ2-4, with TRBD2 identical over 7 bases. Germline assignment: CDR1 MDHEN and CDR2 SYDVKM. The V gene end was trimmed by 4 bases and the J gene end by 3 bases; junction bases not matched to a gene: 15. The CDR3 loop spans 18 amino acids. Here the CDR3 DNA reads TGTGCCAGCAGTTCTTGGCGGGGGACGTATCAAGGCAAAAACATTCAGTACTTC. As protein: CASSSWRGTYQGKNIQYF. Using reference TRBV28 and TRBJ2-4 for the parts outside the CDR3, the full variable domain is DVKVTQSSRYLVKRTGEKVFLECVQDMDHENMFWYRQDPGLGLRLIYFSYDVKMKEKGDIPEGYSVSREKKERFSLILESASTNQTSMYLCASSSWRGTYQGKNIQYFGAGTRLSVL.

A single count supports this clonotype. V gene TRBV12-3 or TRBV12-4 combines with J gene TRBJ2-3; 13 bases fit TRBD2. With 3 bases clipped from V and 4 bases from J, the junction kept 7 bases outside the gene matches. The CDR3 is made up of 17 amino acids. The CDR3 DNA sequence: TGTGCCAGCAGTTTGGCACTAGCGGGGGGGTGGGCAGATACGCAGTATTTT. It codes for CASSLALAGGWADTQYF.

This clonotype was observed a handful of times. This sequence joins TRBV28 and TRBJ1-1; D gene unclear. V was shortened by 9 bases and J by 0 bases, with 17 bases between the two germline ends. The germline V gene has CDR1 MDHEN and CDR2 SYDVKM. The CDR3 loop spans 15 amino acids. CDR3 in amino acids: CASSKKGGVNTEAFF. The CDR3 nucleotides are TGTGCCAGTTCCAAGAAGGGTGGGGTGAACACTGAAGCTTTCTTT. Looking up the rest from reference TRBV28 and TRBJ1-1 gives the full variable domain: DVKVTQSSRYLVKRTGEKVFLECVQDMDHENMFWYRQDPGLGLRLIYFSYDVKMKEKGDIPEGYSVSREKKERFSLILESASTNQTSMYLCASSKKGGVNTEAFFGQGTRLTVV.

This clonotype was picked up a small number of times. The chain employs TRBV20-1 and TRBJ1-6; D gene uncertain. This CDR3 comprises 15 residues. Germline lookup yields CDR1 DFQATT and CDR2 SNEGSKA (reference sequence). The V end lost 1 base, the J end lost 1 base, and 8 bases lay between the germline ends. CDR3 region: CSARALSSYNSPLHF. CDR3 DNA sequence: TGCAGTGCTAGAGCGCTCAGTTCCTATAATTCACCCCTCCACTTT.

This clonotype was counted between two and nine times. The CDR3, as DNA: TGTGCCAGCAGCCAAGAGACTAGCGTCTTAACGTACGAGCAGTACTTC. Protein product: CASSQETSVLTYEQYF. The chain links TRBV4-2 to TRBJ2-7, with TRBD2 matching 8 bases. Trimming at V came to 0 bases and at J to 4 bases, leaving 8 bases not matched to a gene. The germline gives CDR1 LGHNA, CDR2 YNFKEQ. This CDR3 has 16 amino acids.

The chain couples TRBV7-9 to TRBJ1-2; D gene ambiguous. CDR3 length: 13 amino acids. Germline-derived CDR1 and CDR2 are SEHNR and FQNEAQ (reference sequence). Trimming took 5 bases from V and 5 from J, leaving 12 bases between them. CDR3 DNA: TGTGCCAGCAGCCGGATTCGAGAATATGGCTACACCTTC. Protein: CASSRIREYGYTF. Combining the CDR3 with reference TRBV7-9 and TRBJ1-2 gives the whole variable domain DTGVSQNPRHKITKRGQNVTFRCDPISEHNRLYWYRQTLGQGPEFLTYFQNEAQLEKSRLLSDRFSAERPKGSFSTLEIQRTEQGDSAMYLCASSRIREYGYTFGSGTRLTVV.

This chain connects TRBV23-1 to TRBJ2-1; 8 nucleotides line up with TRBD2. TRBV23-1 is an ORF, with its function uncertain. Trimming cost V 2 bases and J 1 base; bases outside gene matches: 7. The CDR3 covers 17 residues. In DNA form, the CDR3 reads TGCGCCAGCAGTCAACGAATCGGGGGGGCTTCCTACAATGAGCAGTTCTTC. Amino acid sequence: CASSQRIGGASYNEQFF.

The chain recombines TRBV9 with TRBJ2-5; tentative D call: TRBD1 (5 bases). Germline V gene data show CDR1 as SGDLS and CDR2 as YYNGEE. Trimming cost V 2 bases and J 1 base, with 9 bases left between them. This CDR3 region has 14 residues. CDR3 region: CASSVRRGQETQYF. Written as DNA, the CDR3 is TGTGCCAGCAGCGTCCGTAGGGGCCAAGAGACCCAGTACTTC.

This clonotype was seen only a few times. The chain combines TRBV5-6 with TRBJ2-6; 12 bases map to TRBD2. CDR1 SGHDT and CDR2 YYEEEE come from the germline V gene. The CDR3 runs to 17 residues. J lost 2 bases, V lost 4 bases, and 4 bases had no gene match. For the CDR3, the DNA is TGTGCCAGCAGCGTTCTAGCGGGAGGGCCTGGGGCCAACGTCCTGACTTTC. Translating it yields CASSVLAGGPGANVLTF.

The chain combines TRBV6-5 with TRBJ1-2, with no clear D. The CDR3 runs 16 residues. The germline V and J ends were trimmed by 2 bases and 1 base, with 14 bases remaining between them. Germline CDR1 and CDR2: MNHEY and SVGAGI. The CDR3 region has the DNA TGTGCCAGCAGTTACCTTGGTCCGGAAAGTAACTATGGCTACACCTTC. Translated: CASSYLGPESNYGYTF.

This chain links TRBV12-3 or TRBV12-4 with TRBJ1-2; D may be TRBD1 (6 bases). V lost 11 bases and J lost 7, with 26 bases in between. This CDR3 is 15 amino acids long. CDR3 coding DNA: TGTGCCGGATGGCCGCGGGCCAGGGGAAAAGGTGGCTACACCTTC. Protein sequence: CAGWPRARGKGGYTF.

This clonotype showed up many times. The rearrangement uses TRBV24-1 and TRBJ2-2; 11 bases fit TRBD1. V lost 10 bases, J lost 4 bases, and 7 bases stayed unmatched. Germline CDR1 reads KGHDR; CDR2 reads SFDVKD. The CDR3 spans 15 residues. CDR3: CATEEGQGVTGELFF. The CDR3 nucleotides are TGTGCCACAGAGGAGGGACAGGGGGTCACCGGGGAGCTGTTTTTT.

This clonotype was counted between two and nine times. This chain connects TRBV12-3 or TRBV12-4 to TRBJ1-4, with a possible D match to TRBD1 (6 bases). The CDR3 is 14 residues long. V dropped 5 bases and J dropped 2 bases, with 9 bases sitting between them. This CDR3 is CASSLQGTNEKLFF. CDR3 in DNA: TGTGCCAGCAGTCTACAGGGCACTAATGAAAAACTGTTTTTT.

The chain carries TRBV28 and TRBJ2-7, with a weak D call TRBD1 (6 bases). Germline V CDR1 and CDR2: MDHEN, SYDVKM. The CDR3 extends over 14 amino acids. Trimming left V 4 bases short and J 0 bases short, with 10 bases between. The CDR3 DNA reads TGTGCCAGCAGTTCTCCGGACAGCTCCTACGAGCAGTACTTC. Amino acids: CASSSPDSSYEQYF.

The chain carries TRBV28 and TRBJ1-2; D not resolved. Germline V gives CDR1 MDHEN, CDR2 SYDVKM. The CDR3 loop spans 14 amino acids. V was shortened by 7 bases and J by 0 bases, with 12 bases between the two germline ends. The CDR3 region is CASTFGSPNYGYTF. The CDR3 DNA sequence: TGTGCCAGCACCTTTGGCAGCCCTAACTATGGCTACACCTTC.

This clonotype was picked up a small number of times. At one of its ends the junction is not consistent with the germline gene, which may arise from a read error. The gene calls are TRBV6-2 or TRBV6-3 and TRBJ2-7, with D perhaps given as TRBD1 or TRBD2 (5 bases each). The CDR3 totals 15 residues. The germline V gene encodes CDR1 MNHEY and CDR2 SVGEGT. The CDR3 loop is CASSFHWDHFYLLHF. The DNA of the CDR3 is TGTGCCAGCAGTTTCCACTGGGACCACTTCTATCTCCTTCACTTC.